The clone carrying this TCR beta chain was recorded a few times. The antigen is unknown. The source of the sample is a study of cytomegalovirus exposure and HLA in healthy donors. In the study overall: An analysis done earlier identified approximately 120 million unique TCR beta sequences from about 179 million T cells. General study findings and limits: Presence/absence analyses supposed approximately even sequencing depth among donors. Some segments of the V type, notably TRBV6-2 and TRBV6-3, were excluded as indistinguishable. Reports described diagnosis of cytomegalovirus status by the classifier as highly specific and sensitive.

Researchers ran the PCR with 60 Vbeta and 13 Jbeta primers. Using immunoSEQ multiplex PCR, the repertoire was profiled, and TCRdb retains in-frame clones only, with some absent. The sample has 120,000 or so clones; over 15% are singletons. The length of the CDR3 is 12 residues. Germline V gene data show CDR1 as GTSNPN and CDR2 as SVGIG (reference sequence). V was cut by 2 bases and J by 1 base, with 6 bases left in between. The chain links TRBV30 to TRBJ2-7; tentatively, D is TRBD1 (6 bases). This clonotype originated in a woman younger than 35 in good health and CMV-seronegative. The specimen was PBMCs. The CDR3 coding sequence is TGTGCCTGGAGTCAGGGGTCCTACGAGCAGTACTTC. It yields the protein CAWSQGSYEQYF.